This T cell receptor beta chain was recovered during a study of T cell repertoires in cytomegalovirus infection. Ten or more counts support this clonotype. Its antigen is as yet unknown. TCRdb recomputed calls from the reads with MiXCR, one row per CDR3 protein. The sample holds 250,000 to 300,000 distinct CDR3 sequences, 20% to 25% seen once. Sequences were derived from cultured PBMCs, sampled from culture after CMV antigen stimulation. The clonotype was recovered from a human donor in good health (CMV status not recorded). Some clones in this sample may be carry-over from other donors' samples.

In nucleotides, the CDR3 is TGTGCCAGCAGCTTAGACGGAAGCTATGGCTACACCTTC. It yields the protein CASSLDGSYGYTF. The gene calls are TRBV7-2 and TRBJ1-2, with D uncertain. Germline loops: CDR1 SGHTA, CDR2 FQGNSA. This CDR3 spans 13 amino acids. V gave up 1 base and J gave up 4 bases, with 7 bases separating them. The whole variable domain, remainder taken from reference TRBV7-2 and TRBJ1-2, is GAGVSQSPSNKVTEKGKDVELRCDPISGHTALYWYRQSLGQGLEFLIYFQGNSAPDKSGLPSDRFSAERTGGSVSTLTIQRTQQEDSAVYLCASSLDGSYGYTFGSGTRLTVV.